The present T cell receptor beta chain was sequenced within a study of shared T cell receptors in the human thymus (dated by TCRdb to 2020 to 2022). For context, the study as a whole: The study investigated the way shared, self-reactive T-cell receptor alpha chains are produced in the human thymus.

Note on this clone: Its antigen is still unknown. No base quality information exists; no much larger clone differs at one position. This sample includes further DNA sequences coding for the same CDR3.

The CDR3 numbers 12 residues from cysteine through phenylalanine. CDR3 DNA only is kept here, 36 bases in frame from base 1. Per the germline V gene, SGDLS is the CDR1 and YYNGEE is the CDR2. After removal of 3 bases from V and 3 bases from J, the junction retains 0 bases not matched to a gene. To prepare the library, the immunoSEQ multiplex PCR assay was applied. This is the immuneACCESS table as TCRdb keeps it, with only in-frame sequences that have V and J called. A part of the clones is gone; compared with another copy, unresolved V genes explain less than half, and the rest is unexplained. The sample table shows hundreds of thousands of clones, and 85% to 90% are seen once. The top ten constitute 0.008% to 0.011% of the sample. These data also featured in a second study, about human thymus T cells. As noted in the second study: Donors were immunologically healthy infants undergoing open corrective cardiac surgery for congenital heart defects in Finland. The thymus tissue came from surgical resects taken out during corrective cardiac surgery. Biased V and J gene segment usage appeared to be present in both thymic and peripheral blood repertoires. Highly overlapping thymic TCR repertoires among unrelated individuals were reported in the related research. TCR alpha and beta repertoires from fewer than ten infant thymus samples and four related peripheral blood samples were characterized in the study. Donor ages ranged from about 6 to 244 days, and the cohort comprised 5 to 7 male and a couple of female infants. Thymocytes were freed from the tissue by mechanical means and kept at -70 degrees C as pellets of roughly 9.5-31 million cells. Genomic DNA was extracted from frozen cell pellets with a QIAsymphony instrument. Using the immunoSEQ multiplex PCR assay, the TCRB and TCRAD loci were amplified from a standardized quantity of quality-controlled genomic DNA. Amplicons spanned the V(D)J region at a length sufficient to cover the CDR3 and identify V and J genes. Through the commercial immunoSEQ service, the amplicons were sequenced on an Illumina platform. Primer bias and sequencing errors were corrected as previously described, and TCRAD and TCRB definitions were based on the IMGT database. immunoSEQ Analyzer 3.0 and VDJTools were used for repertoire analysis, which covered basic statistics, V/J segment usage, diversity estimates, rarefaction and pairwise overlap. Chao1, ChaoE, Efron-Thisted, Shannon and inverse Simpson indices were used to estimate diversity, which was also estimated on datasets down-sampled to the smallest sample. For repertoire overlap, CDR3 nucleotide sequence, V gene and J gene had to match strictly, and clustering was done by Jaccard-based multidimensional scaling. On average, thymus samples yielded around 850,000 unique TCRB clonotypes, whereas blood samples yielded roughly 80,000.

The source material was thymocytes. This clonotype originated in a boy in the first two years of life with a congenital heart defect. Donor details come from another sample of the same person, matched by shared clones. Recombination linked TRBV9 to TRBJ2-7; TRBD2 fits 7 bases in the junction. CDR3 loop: CASSAGGYEQYF. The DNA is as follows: TGTGCCAGCAGCGCGGGGGGCTACGAGCAGTACTTC. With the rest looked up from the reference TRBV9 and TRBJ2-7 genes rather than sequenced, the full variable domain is DSGVTQTPKHLITATGQRVTLRCSPRSGDLSVYWYQQSLDQGLQFLIQYYNGEERAKGNILERFSAQQFPDLHSELNLSSLELGDSALYFCASSAGGYEQYFGPGTRLTVT.